This TCR beta chain comes out of a study of OX40 agonist ivuxolimab in advanced cancers. Study-level background: Enrollees could have had prior anti-PD-1, anti-PD-L1 or anti-CTLA-4 therapy, which over 35% had received. Three patients, one with hepatocellular carcinoma and two with cutaneous melanoma, achieved partial responses.

The CDR3 has 13 amino acids. Germline loops: CDR1 LNHDA, CDR2 SQIVND (reference sequence). The ends lost 4 bases at V and 4 bases at J; junction bases unmatched: 2. At baseline, cycle 4 day 1, and cycle 7 day 1, blood was sampled. Data came from immunoSEQ multiplex PCR; TCRdb stores just in-frame clones and leaves some out. Here the sample spans under 100,000 clones, over 70% being singletons. The chain combines TRBV19 with TRBJ2-7; 9 nucleotides line up with TRBD2. The source of this sequence is an adult with an advanced solid tumor such as melanoma, head and neck, liver or kidney cancer. The sample here was CD4+ or CD8+ T cells sorted from blood, taken in a trial of the OX40 agonist ivuxolimab. The CDR3: CASSSSGRYEQYF. The CDR3 region has the DNA TGTGCCAGTAGTAGTAGCGGGAGATACGAGCAGTACTTC.